One sample yielded the 20 T cell receptor beta chains listed below, sequenced in a study of response to subunit inactivated influenza vaccine. One entry per CDR3 protein, called by TCRdb with MiXCR from the RT-PCR reads. The data hold about 570,000 distinct CDR3 sequences, with over 9% observed a single time. These records were also assigned to another study, of T cells expressing NK-cell markers. That work adds: Researchers built TCR beta cDNA using 5'RACE template switching with UMIs.

Specimen: PBMCs from blood, collected on the day of vaccination. These receptors came from a man in his fifties or sixties who received an inactivated influenza vaccine.

This chain links TRBV10-3 with TRBJ2-1; D ambiguous. This CDR3 is 13 amino acids long. The V and J ends lost 5 bases and 8 bases respectively, with 13 bases between them. Germline V CDR1 and CDR2: ENHRY, SYGVKD. The CDR3: CAISLGQAHEQFF. CDR3 in DNA: TGTGCCATCAGTCTCGGGCAGGCCCATGAGCAGTTCTTC.

The sample holds many counts of this clonotype. The chain is built from TRBV5-1 and TRBJ2-3, with 8 bases lining up with TRBD2. Losses at the gene ends were 1 base for V and 5 bases for J; bases not matched to a gene: 15. CDR1 and CDR2 from the germline V gene are SGHRS and YFSETQ. The CDR3 consists of 18 residues. CDR3 coding DNA: TGCGCCAGCAGCTTGATGCAGACAGGCCGGGGGGGCCGAGATACGCAGTATTTT. Its translation is CASSLMQTGRGGRDTQYF.

This clonotype was counted only a few times. This chain links TRBV12-3 or TRBV12-4 with TRBJ1-1; D remains unclear. V lost 5 bases, J lost 7 bases, and 29 bases lay in between. This CDR3 contains 18 residues. The CDR3 region has the DNA TGTGCCAGCAGTCCACAAGGCATGTACGTCCCGCGCCACCGTGAAGCTTTCTTT. Translated: CASSPQGMYVPRHREAFF.

This clonotype was observed a few times. The V and J genes are TRBV5-4 and TRBJ2-4, with 7 nucleotides matching TRBD1. Trimming cost V 3 bases and J 6 bases; bases outside gene matches: 9. The CDR3 sequence is 15 residues long. Germline lookup yields CDR1 SGHNT and CDR2 YYREEE (reference sequence). The CDR3 nucleotides read TGTGCCAGCAGCTCCGGTAGGGGGCAGGGAAACATTCAGTACTTC. It translates to CASSSGRGQGNIQYF.

The chain couples TRBV6-2 or TRBV6-3 to TRBJ2-4, with D tentatively TRBD1 or TRBD2 (6 bases each). The ends were cut back, 1 base at V and 0 bases at J, with 7 bases in the middle. CDR3 length equals 15 residues. Germline V gene data show CDR1 as MNHEY and CDR2 as SVGEGT. The CDR3 bases are TGTGCCAGCAGTTACTGGGGGGCAGCCAAAAACATTCAGTACTTC. It specifies CASSYWGAAKNIQYF.

This chain links TRBV5-1 with TRBJ2-5; D call uncertain. In germline, CDR1 is SGHRS, CDR2 YFSETQ. V shed 5 bases and J shed 1 base, with 12 bases lying between them. CDR3 length: 14 residues. CDR3 in amino acids: CASSPFSAQETQYF. The CDR3 DNA is TGCGCCAGCAGTCCCTTCTCGGCCCAAGAGACCCAGTACTTC.

This clonotype has just a few counts. The genes are TRBV11-2 and TRBJ2-5, with TRBD2 matching 8 bases. This CDR3 comprises 15 residues. V lost 5 bases to trimming and J lost 1 base; unmatched junction nucleotides: 6. Germline loops: CDR1 SGHAT, CDR2 FQNNGV. The CDR3 is CASSRGGFAQETQYF. The CDR3 DNA sequence: TGTGCCAGCAGCCGGGGGGGATTCGCCCAAGAGACCCAGTACTTC.

Ten or more counts support this clonotype. The rearrangement uses TRBV25-1 and TRBJ1-2; TRBD1 is a possible D gene (6 bases). V lost 2 bases, J lost 3 bases, and 7 bases lay in between. The CDR3 is 13 residues long. The V gene's germline CDR1 is MGHDK and CDR2 SYGVNS. The CDR3 DNA sequence: TGTGCCAGCAGTGAACACAGGGACTATGGCTACACCTTC. Translated, it gives CASSEHRDYGYTF.

The rearrangement uses TRBV7-9 and TRBJ2-5; no reliable D call. Germline V lookup: CDR1 SEHNR, CDR2 FQNEAQ (reference sequence). The CDR3 covers 14 residues. V lost 5 bases, J lost 5 bases, and 15 bases lay in between. Here the CDR3 DNA reads TGTGCCAGCAGCCCCACTCCTCGGCGGGAGACCCAGTACTTC. As protein: CASSPTPRRETQYF.

In its sample, this clonotype was seen a few times. The rearrangement links TRBV10-3 to TRBJ1-6; 9 bases line up with TRBD1. Trimming cost V 0 bases and J 10 bases; bases outside gene matches: 1. The germline gives CDR1 ENHRY, CDR2 SYGVKD. The CDR3 has 14 residues. Here the CDR3 DNA reads TGTGCCATCAGTGAGTCGGGGACAGGGTCACCCCTCCACTTT. Its translation is CAISESGTGSPLHF.

A remark on this clonotype: One end of the junction varies from germline; a read error may be responsible. The chain uses TRBV6-2 or TRBV6-3 and TRBJ2-3; 7 bases match TRBD2. The CDR3 length is 14 residues. CDR1 and CDR2 from the germline V gene are MNHEY and SVGEGT. The CDR3, as DNA: TGTGCCAGCCCCGGGGGGAGGGCCCCAGATACGCACTATTTT. Its translation: CASPGGRAPDTHYF.

The chain carries TRBV6-5 and TRBJ1-1; D remains unclear. The CDR3 extends over 12 amino acids. Germline V gene data show CDR1 as MNHEY and CDR2 as SVGAGI. V was clipped by 2 bases and J by 11 bases, with 12 bases between them. The DNA of the CDR3 is TGTGCCAGCAGTTACGACGGTCAAGGGGCTTTCTTT. Its protein is CASSYDGQGAFF.

This clonotype was counted between two and nine times. The rearrangement joins TRBV6-1 to TRBJ2-7; 7 positions match TRBD1. There are 12 residues in the CDR3. Germline values: CDR1 MNHNS, CDR2 SASEGT. V trimming: 8 bases; J trimming: 5 bases; junction bases outside the gene matches: 6. CDR3 residues: CASATGFNEQYF. The CDR3 coding sequence is TGTGCCAGCGCGACAGGGTTCAACGAGCAGTACTTC.

The V gene is TRBV29-1, the J gene TRBJ2-5, with D possibly being TRBD2 (6 bases). Trimming took 3 bases from V and 4 from J, leaving 12 bases between them. The CDR3 has 13 amino acids. Per the germline V gene, CDR1 is SQVTM and CDR2 is ANQGSEA. The CDR3, as DNA: TGCAGCGTTGATGGGGGAGGACCAGAGACCCAGTACTTC. It translates to CSVDGGGPETQYF.

This clonotype was found a few times. This rearrangement joins TRBV5-1 to TRBJ2-1, with D perhaps given as TRBD1 or TRBD2 (5 bases each). The germline V gene has CDR1 SGHRS and CDR2 YFSETQ. The ends were cut back, 1 base at V and 12 bases at J, with 17 bases in the middle. The CDR3 sequence is 14 residues long. The CDR3 DNA is TGCGCCAGCAGCTTGACGGGGCCTCTAAATTGGCAGTTCTTC. Protein: CASSLTGPLNWQFF.

The sample holds a few counts of this clonotype. V is TRBV7-8 and J is TRBJ1-1; D remains unclear. V lost 3 bases and J 3 bases, leaving 11 bases between the germline ends. The germline V gene has CDR1 SGHVS and CDR2 FQNEAQ. This CDR3 is 14 amino acids long. The chain's CDR3 is CASSFGRRYTEAFF. For the CDR3, the DNA is TGTGCCAGCAGCTTTGGCCGACGCTACACTGAAGCTTTCTTT.

The V and J genes are TRBV20-1 and TRBJ2-6, with unresolved D. This CDR3 comprises 14 residues. V was cut by 5 bases and J by 0 bases, with 8 bases left in between. Germline V gene sequence: CDR1 DFQATT, CDR2 SNEGSKA (reference sequence). CDR3 residues: CSARVLSGANVLTF. CDR3 in DNA: TGCAGTGCTCGGGTCCTCTCTGGGGCCAACGTCCTGACTTTC.

The rearrangement links TRBV20-1 to TRBJ2-1, with D perhaps TRBD1 (6 bases). Trimming removed 5 bases from V and 2 bases from J, with 16 bases in between. Per the germline V gene, CDR1 is DFQATT and CDR2 is SNEGSKA (reference sequence). This CDR3 has 15 residues. The CDR3 nucleotides are TGCAGTGCTGCCAACCCGCGGACAGCCTACAATGAGCAGTTCTTC. Amino acid sequence: CSAANPRTAYNEQFF.

In this sample, this clonotype turned up many times. This chain links TRBV6-1 with TRBJ2-7; D gene uncertain. Between the trimmed V and J ends, which lost 6 bases and 2 bases, there was a span of 20 bases. Germline CDR1 MNHNS, CDR2 SASEGT. This CDR3 region has 16 residues. CDR3 sequence: CASRTERMAPTYEQYF. CDR3 nucleotides: TGTGCCAGCAGAACGGAACGGATGGCGCCGACCTACGAGCAGTACTTC.

The sample holds a few counts of this clonotype. CDR3 protein: CASSPRPRQGKYQETQYF. CDR3 sequence (DNA): TGTGCCAGCAGCCCCAGACCCCGACAGGGAAAGTACCAAGAGACCCAGTACTTC. This chain connects TRBV11-1 to TRBJ2-5; 7 bases match TRBD1. The CDR3 loop spans 18 amino acids. With 5 bases clipped from V and 0 bases from J, the junction kept 15 bases outside the gene matches. CDR1 SGHAT and CDR2 FQDESV come from the germline V gene (reference sequence).